The sequence of this T cell receptor (beta chain) was determined in a study of monozygotic twins with inflammatory bowel disease. Study observations and caveats: Concordant and discordant twins showed no difference in repertoire similarity, possibly from limited power.

CDR3 length: 14 amino acids. From germline, CDR1 is GTSNPN and CDR2 SVGIG (reference sequence). Concerning this clonotype itself: Its antigen is not identified.

TCRdb reprocessed the 5' RACE reads; each CDR3 protein has one entry and no DNA is given. The sample has approximately 420,000 distinct CDR3 sequences. The receptor's source is a human donor with ulcerative colitis or Crohn's disease, or a healthy co-twin of an affected twin (not recorded which). The chain joins TRBV30 to TRBJ2-1; there is no DNA to check the TCRdb D call of TRBD2. The sample comprised blood. CDR3 protein: CAWTGPLWGNEQFF.